Reported below is one T cell receptor beta chain. What it recognizes is unknown. Trimming shortened V by 3 bases and J by 2 bases, and 12 bases separated the two germline ends. Germline V gene sequence: CDR1 MNHEY, CDR2 SVGAGI. The CDR3 is made up of 15 amino acids. The entry originates in a study of beta chain features in type 1 diabetes. In all sorted populations, purity surpassed 95%. Notes on the study in general: TCRB CDR3s were moderately but significantly shorter in Type 1 diabetes patients in all four CD4+ subsets. Reduced insertions and increased deletions marked VDJ junctions in type 1 diabetes patients.

Since all of the isolated RNA was reverse transcribed, expressed TCRB transcripts were what got sequenced. The protocol was immunoSEQ multiplex PCR, while the TCRdb copy is restricted to in-frame clones and leaves out a portion. The data show approximately 15,000 clones, 55% seen once. The sample consisted of stem cell memory CD4+ T cells from blood. The chain carries TRBV6-5 and TRBJ2-3, with D maybe TRBD1 (5 bases). The clonotype was recovered from a woman between 18 and 30 years old in good health. This CDR3 is CASSYLGVPTDTQYF. CDR3 DNA: TGTGCCAGCAGTTATTTAGGGGTCCCCACAGATACGCAGTATTTT.